Reported below is one TCR beta chain. In the original analysis: Nucleated cell number was recorded as an estimate derived from reference gene primer amplification. Repertoires were generated with immunoSEQ multiplex PCR, while TCRdb's copy carries only in-frame clones and drops some. That table is the source of V, J and clone size, and D and trimming were worked out from the DNA. The sample comprises about 250,000 clones, around nine tenths of which are singletons, and over 1.3% rests with the top ten. Germline lookup yields CDR1 SEHNR and CDR2 FQNEAQ (reference sequence). This CDR3 comprises 13 residues. The V gene lost 5 bases and the J gene lost 1 base, with 8 bases spanning the gap. This entry is derived from a study of blood T cell repertoires in COVID-19. For the study at large: Acute and convalescent COVID-19 samples came from the United States, Italy and Spain. PBMCs, B-cell-depleted T cells, or T cells provided the cDNA or gDNA that made up the material.

This sequence joins TRBV7-9 and TRBJ1-2; D remains unclear. The clonotype originates from a man older than 75 with acute or convalescent COVID-19. Material: peripheral blood. The CDR3, as DNA: TGTGCCAGCAGCCTCGGAGATAACTATGGCTACACCTTC. This encodes CASSLGDNYGYTF. Variable domain in full (rest from reference TRBV7-9 and TRBJ1-2): DTGVSQNPRHKITKRGQNVTFRCDPISEHNRLYWYRQTLGQGPEFLTYFQNEAQLEKSRLLSDRFSAERPKGSFSTLEIQRTEQGDSAMYLCASSLGDNYGYTFGSGTRLTVV.